The 12 T cell receptor beta chains below all came from one sample that was sequenced in a study of sequential checkpoint blockade in melanoma. The treatment denotes: randomized to nivolumab then ipilimumab (arm A) or the reverse (arm B). Sequencing was performed with immunoSEQ multiplex PCR; in TCRdb, only in-frame clones are kept and a portion is missing. The sample shows 16,000 or so clones, roughly 80% of them seen only once. This specimen consisted of CD8+ T cells sorted from blood (inferred from file names), obtained from a patient given nivolumab and ipilimumab in sequence. The receptor set was obtained from a human donor with melanoma.

The chain carries TRBV5-4 and TRBJ2-7; a weak D match, TRBD2 (6 bases). Germline loops: CDR1 SGHNT, CDR2 YYREEE (reference sequence). CDR3 size: 14 residues. Trimming took 3 bases from V and 6 from J, leaving 16 bases between them. The CDR3: CASSWNAGPGEQYF. CDR3 bases: TGTGCCAGCAGCTGGAACGCGGGGCCGGGCGAGCAGTACTTC.

This chain uses TRBV4-3 with TRBJ2-7; 15 bases are a match to TRBD2. The CDR3 sequence is 15 residues long. CDR1 is LGHNA and CDR2 is YSLEER in the germline V gene. V lost 4 bases and J lost 6; bases outside the gene matches: 4. In DNA form, the CDR3 reads TGCGCCAGCAGCCTGGGACTAGCGGGAGGTACCGAGCAGTACTTC. This sequence encodes CASSLGLAGGTEQYF.

The chain couples TRBV28 to TRBJ2-7, with TRBD1 identical over 11 bases. The germline gives CDR1 MDHEN, CDR2 SYDVKM. V lost 0 bases, J lost 3 bases, and 1 base stayed unmatched. The CDR3 runs to 15 residues. The DNA of the CDR3 is TGTGCCAGCAGTTTATGGGGGACAGGGGGCTACGAGCAGTACTTC. This codes for CASSLWGTGGYEQYF.

This clone was found once. The rearrangement uses TRBV15 and TRBJ2-7, with 11 bases fitting TRBD1. The CDR3 runs to 15 residues. In germline, CDR1 is LNHNV, CDR2 YYDKDF (reference sequence). With 5 bases clipped from V and 2 bases from J, the junction kept 5 bases outside the gene matches. CDR3 in DNA: TGTGCCACCAGCGGACCGGGACAGGGGGCCTACGAGCAGTACTTC. Its translation is CATSGPGQGAYEQYF.

The chain employs TRBV5-4 and TRBJ1-1; 9 bases align to TRBD1. V shed 3 bases and J 0 bases; nucleotides not matched to a gene: 9. CDR1 SGHNT and CDR2 YYREEE come from the germline V gene (reference sequence). The length of the CDR3 is 17 residues. CDR3 in amino acids: CASSSDRGWGMNTEAFF. CDR3 DNA: TGTGCCAGCAGCTCGGACAGGGGATGGGGTATGAACACTGAAGCTTTCTTT. The full variable domain, rest sourced from reference TRBV5-4 and TRBJ1-1, is ETGVTQSPTHLIKTRGQQVTLRCSSQSGHNTVSWYQQALGQGPQFIFQYYREEENGRGNFPPRFSGLQFPNYSSELNVNALELDDSALYLCASSSDRGWGMNTEAFFGQGTRLTVV.

About this clone: At the DNA level, this CDR3 is encoded by other sequences in the same sample as well. V and J are TRBV9 and TRBJ1-3, with 9 bases identical to TRBD1. This CDR3 is 15 amino acids long. V lost 3 bases, J lost 0 bases, and 1 base stayed unmatched. Germline assignment: CDR1 SGDLS and CDR2 YYNGEE. CDR3 in DNA: TGTGCCAGCAGCGCGGGACAGGGCTCTGGAAACACCATATATTTT. Amino acid sequence: CASSAGQGSGNTIYF.

The chain joins TRBV28 to TRBJ2-7, with TRBD2 identical over 8 bases. CDR3 length: 13 residues. Germline values: CDR1 MDHEN, CDR2 SYDVKM. J lost 7 bases, V lost 6 bases, and 8 bases had no gene match. CDR3 bases: TGTGCCAGCAGCAGTAGCGGGATGAGAGAGCAGTACTTC. Amino acid sequence: CASSSSGMREQYF.

This clone came up once. The chain couples TRBV6-5 to TRBJ1-2; weak D call: TRBD1 (6 bases). CDR3 length equals 12 residues. CDR1 is MNHEY, CDR2 SVGAGI, per germline. The V end was cut by 0 bases, the J end by 14 bases, with 13 bases between. CDR3: CASSYSRTEFTF. The CDR3, as DNA: TGTGCCAGCAGTTACTCCAGGACAGAATTTACCTTC.

This sequence joins TRBV4-3 and TRBJ1-2; no clear D gene. The CDR3 runs 15 residues. The ends were cut back, 4 bases at V and 5 bases at J, with 17 bases in the middle. CDR1 and CDR2 (germline): LGHNA, YSLEER. CDR3: CASSPYTGGGYGYTF. CDR3 in DNA: TGCGCCAGCAGCCCATATACCGGAGGTGGGTATGGCTACACCTTC.

This clone was seen more than once but under ten times. The V and J genes are TRBV5-1 and TRBJ2-7, with TRBD2 identical over 11 bases. Losses at the gene ends were 1 base for V and 2 bases for J; bases not matched to a gene: 2. The CDR3 extends over 15 amino acids. Germline CDR1 SGHRS, CDR2 YFSETQ. In nucleotides, the CDR3 is TGCGCCAGCAGCTTGTCGACTAGCGGGACCTACGAGCAGTACTTC. As protein: CASSLSTSGTYEQYF.

The V gene is TRBV14, the J gene TRBJ2-7, with D possibly TRBD1 on 6 matching bases. The CDR3 length is 13 residues. Per the germline V gene, CDR1 is SGHDN and CDR2 is FVKESK. Deletions cut 4 bases from V and 4 bases from J, with 11 bases between. As DNA, the CDR3 is TGTGCCAGCAGCCCACAGGGCCATTACGAGCAGTACTTC. Its protein is CASSPQGHYEQYF.

The rearrangement links TRBV10-3 to TRBJ1-1; 7 bases fit TRBD1. J gave up 5 bases and V 10 bases, and 10 bases lay outside the gene matches. CDR3 length: 13 residues. CDR1 ENHRY and CDR2 SYGVKD come from the germline V gene. The CDR3 loop is CANRQGLETEAFF. As DNA, the CDR3 is TGTGCCAACAGACAGGGATTAGAAACTGAAGCTTTCTTT.